These 20 T cell receptor beta chains originate from one sample sequenced in a study of cytomegalovirus exposure and HLA in healthy donors. With 60 Vbeta and 13 Jbeta primers, the PCR was carried out. Sequenced by immunoSEQ multiplex PCR; TCRdb stores in-frame clones only, minus some. The sample lists some 220,000 clones, about 85% occurring once. The source material was PBMCs. Receptor source: a girl aged 2-10 years in good health and CMV-seronegative.

This chain links TRBV29-1 with TRBJ1-2; 7 nucleotides match TRBD1. The V segment lost 2 bases and the J segment 5 bases; nucleotides outside the gene matches: 5. The CDR3 runs to 13 residues. From germline, CDR1 is SQVTM and CDR2 ANQGSEA. The CDR3 DNA is TGCAGCGTTGAACAGGGGGTAAATTATGGCTACACCTTC. Translated, it gives CSVEQGVNYGYTF.

The chain has TRBV6-1 and TRBJ1-2, with 7 bases aligning to TRBD1. V was pared by 6 bases and J by 4 bases, with 5 bases of the junction left unmatched. The CDR3 consists of 13 residues. The germline V gene encodes CDR1 MNHNS and CDR2 SASEGT. Here the CDR3 DNA reads TGTGCCAGCAGCTCAGGGGGACGCTATGGCTACACCTTC. It encodes CASSSGGRYGYTF.

The rearrangement uses TRBV27 and TRBJ1-6; maybe TRBD1 (5 bases). The CDR3 has 17 residues. CDR1 MNHEY and CDR2 SMNVEV come from the germline V gene (reference sequence). The ends were cut back, 6 bases at V and 2 bases at J, with 17 bases in the middle. CDR3 residues: CASRGGRGETYNSPLHF. The CDR3 coding sequence is TGTGCCAGCAGGGGGGGTCGGGGGGAAACCTATAATTCACCCCTCCACTTT.

For the CDR3, the DNA is TGTGCCAGCAGCTTAAGGGACAGGGACTACAATGAGCAGTTCTTC. Its translation: CASSLRDRDYNEQFF. The V gene is TRBV5-4, the J gene TRBJ2-1; TRBD1 agrees at 9 bases. The germline V gene encodes CDR1 SGHNT and CDR2 YYREEE (reference sequence). With 2 bases clipped from V and 3 bases from J, the junction kept 3 bases outside the gene matches. This CDR3 region has 15 residues.

The V and J genes are TRBV29-1 and TRBJ2-7, with unresolved D. V was clipped by 2 bases and J by 1 base, with 9 bases between them. Germline CDR1 and CDR2: SQVTM and ANQGSEA. The CDR3 consists of 13 residues. In DNA, the CDR3 is TGCAGCGTTGAACAAAACGGTTCCTACGAGCAGTACTTC. Its protein product is CSVEQNGSYEQYF.

V is TRBV23-1 and J is TRBJ1-4; D might be TRBD1 (6 bases). TRBV23-1 qualifies as an ORF whose function is uncertain. The CDR3 is 15 residues long. CDR3 sequence reads: CVEKNRAATNEKLFF. The CDR3 bases are TGCGTCGAAAAGAACAGGGCGGCAACTAATGAAAAACTGTTTTTT.

V usage is TRBV6-1 and J usage is TRBJ1-5; D ambiguous. CDR3 length: 17 residues. Germline values: CDR1 MNHNS, CDR2 SASEGT. V was clipped by 3 bases and J by 0 bases, with 15 bases between them. This CDR3 reads CASSDSAKPYSNQPQHF. The CDR3 DNA follows: TGTGCCAGCAGTGATAGTGCCAAACCTTATAGCAATCAGCCCCAGCATTTT.

The sample holds one count of this clone. V gene TRBV6-5 combines with J gene TRBJ2-1, with D tentatively TRBD2 (5 bases). Germline V lookup: CDR1 MNHEY, CDR2 SVGAGI. The CDR3 has 12 amino acids. V lost 6 bases, J lost 9 bases, and 12 bases lay in between. In DNA, the CDR3 is TGTGCCAGCAGCCGTGGTGGGAGTGAGCAGTTCTTC. The encoded protein is CASSRGGSEQFF.

The CDR3 sequence: CSVEESSGRKNEKLFF. In DNA form, the CDR3 reads TGCAGCGTTGAGGAGTCCAGTGGAAGGAAGAATGAAAAACTGTTTTTT. This chain links TRBV29-1 with TRBJ1-4; unclear D gene. V was cut by 3 bases and J by 5 bases, with 19 bases left in between. Germline-derived CDR1 and CDR2 are SQVTM and ANQGSEA. This CDR3 region has 16 residues.

The V gene is TRBV6-5, the J gene TRBJ1-2; TRBD1 agrees at 9 bases. The V segment lost 10 bases and the J segment 8 bases; nucleotides outside the gene matches: 11. Germline V gene lookup returns CDR1 MNHEY and CDR2 SVGAGI. The CDR3 length is 13 residues. The CDR3 sequence is CATLRDRVDGYTF. The CDR3 bases are TGTGCCACCCTCCGGGACAGGGTAGACGGCTACACCTTC.

This chain links TRBV10-3 with TRBJ2-2; D not resolved. Trimming removed 7 bases at V and 1 base at J, with 7 bases between. This CDR3 has 13 amino acids. From germline, CDR1 is ENHRY and CDR2 SYGVKD. The CDR3 here is CAIMPGNTGELFF. The DNA for the CDR3 is TGTGCCATCATGCCGGGGAACACCGGGGAGCTGTTTTTT.

The genes are TRBV30 and TRBJ2-7; 11 bases agree with TRBD1. This CDR3 has 14 residues. The junction had 2 bases not matched to a gene; V was cut back by 1 base and J by 3 bases. Per the germline V gene, CDR1 is GTSNPN and CDR2 is SVGIG (reference sequence). The CDR3, as DNA: TGTGCCTGGAGTGAGGGACAGGGGGGCTACGAGCAGTACTTC. Protein sequence: CAWSEGQGGYEQYF.

The V and J genes are TRBV5-6 and TRBJ1-1, with a tentative D call TRBD1 (5 bases). The CDR3 covers 17 residues. Per germline, CDR1 SGHDT and CDR2 YYEEEE. V lost 0 bases to trimming and J lost 10 bases, with 25 bases between them. The CDR3 DNA reads TGTGCCAGCAGCTTGGCTACCCGGGGGAGAGGGGCTAAAGGAGCTTTCTTT. Its protein is CASSLATRGRGAKGAFF.

This clone was observed once. This chain connects TRBV28 to TRBJ1-5; D gene unclear. V was clipped by 2 bases and J by 4 bases, with 9 bases between them. The CDR3 is 14 amino acids. The V gene's germline CDR1 is MDHEN and CDR2 SYDVKM. DNA of the CDR3: TGTGCCAGCAGTTTACCAGAACCGAATCAGCCCCAGCATTTT. The encoded protein is CASSLPEPNQPQHF.

The V gene is TRBV5-1, the J gene TRBJ2-5, with 11 bases aligning to TRBD2. The assigned J gene may be wrong: the sequence end matches TRBJ2-7 better. Germline CDR1 and CDR2: SGHRS and YFSETQ. There are 14 residues in the CDR3. CDR3: CARSSGTSGYEQYF. The CDR3 coding sequence is TGCGCCAGGTCCTCCGGGACTAGCGGCTACGAGCAGTACTTC.

The DNA for the CDR3 is TGTGCCAGCAGCTTAAGCGGGGGGGCCACAGATACGCAGTATTTT. It yields the protein CASSLSGGATDTQYF. The rearrangement joins TRBV7-3 to TRBJ2-3; TRBD2 agrees at 9 bases. This CDR3 region has 15 residues. The germline gives CDR1 SGHTA, CDR2 FQGTGA. Trimming at V came to 1 base and at J to 2 bases, leaving 1 base not matched to a gene.

V gene TRBV5-8 combines with J gene TRBJ2-5, with 8 positions matching TRBD2. The CDR3 loop spans 15 amino acids. Germline values: CDR1 SGHTS, CDR2 YDEGEE. The J segment lost 9 bases and the V segment lost 3 bases, leaving 13 bases of the junction unmatched. Written as DNA, the CDR3 is TGTGCCAGCAGCTCCGGCGGGGGGCGCGGGACCGCCCAGTACTTC. Its protein product is CASSSGGGRGTAQYF.

The gene calls are TRBV9 and TRBJ1-3; D call uncertain. This CDR3 has 16 residues. Germline CDR1 reads SGDLS; CDR2 reads YYNGEE. With 0 bases removed from V and 2 bases from J, the gap between germline ends came to 12 bases. The CDR3 DNA follows: TGTGCCAGCAGCGTAGCTTCGAGGGAACCTGGAAACACCATATATTTT. Translation: CASSVASREPGNTIYF.

The chain is built from TRBV9 and TRBJ1-2; D may be TRBD1 (6 bases). Germline CDR1 reads SGDLS; CDR2 reads YYNGEE. V was trimmed by 0 bases and J by 4 bases, leaving 10 bases between them. The CDR3 is 14 amino acids. The CDR3 nucleotides read TGTGCCAGCAGCGTAGGGACAGCTCTCTATGGCTACACCTTC. Translated, it gives CASSVGTALYGYTF. Variable domain in full (rest from reference TRBV9 and TRBJ1-2): DSGVTQTPKHLITATGQRVTLRCSPRSGDLSVYWYQQSLDQGLQFLIQYYNGEERAKGNILERFSAQQFPDLHSELNLSSLELGDSALYFCASSVGTALYGYTFGSGTRLTVV.

This clone has just a few counts. The chain is built from TRBV7-9 and TRBJ1-5; TRBD1 might be the D (5 bases). The CDR3 contains 16 residues. Germline V gives CDR1 SEHNR, CDR2 FQNEAQ (reference sequence). V was shortened by 5 bases and J by 5 bases, with 19 bases between the two germline ends. CDR3 amino acids: CASSRDFDSQDQPQHF. CDR3 sequence (DNA): TGTGCCAGCAGCCGGGACTTCGACAGTCAAGATCAGCCCCAGCATTTT.